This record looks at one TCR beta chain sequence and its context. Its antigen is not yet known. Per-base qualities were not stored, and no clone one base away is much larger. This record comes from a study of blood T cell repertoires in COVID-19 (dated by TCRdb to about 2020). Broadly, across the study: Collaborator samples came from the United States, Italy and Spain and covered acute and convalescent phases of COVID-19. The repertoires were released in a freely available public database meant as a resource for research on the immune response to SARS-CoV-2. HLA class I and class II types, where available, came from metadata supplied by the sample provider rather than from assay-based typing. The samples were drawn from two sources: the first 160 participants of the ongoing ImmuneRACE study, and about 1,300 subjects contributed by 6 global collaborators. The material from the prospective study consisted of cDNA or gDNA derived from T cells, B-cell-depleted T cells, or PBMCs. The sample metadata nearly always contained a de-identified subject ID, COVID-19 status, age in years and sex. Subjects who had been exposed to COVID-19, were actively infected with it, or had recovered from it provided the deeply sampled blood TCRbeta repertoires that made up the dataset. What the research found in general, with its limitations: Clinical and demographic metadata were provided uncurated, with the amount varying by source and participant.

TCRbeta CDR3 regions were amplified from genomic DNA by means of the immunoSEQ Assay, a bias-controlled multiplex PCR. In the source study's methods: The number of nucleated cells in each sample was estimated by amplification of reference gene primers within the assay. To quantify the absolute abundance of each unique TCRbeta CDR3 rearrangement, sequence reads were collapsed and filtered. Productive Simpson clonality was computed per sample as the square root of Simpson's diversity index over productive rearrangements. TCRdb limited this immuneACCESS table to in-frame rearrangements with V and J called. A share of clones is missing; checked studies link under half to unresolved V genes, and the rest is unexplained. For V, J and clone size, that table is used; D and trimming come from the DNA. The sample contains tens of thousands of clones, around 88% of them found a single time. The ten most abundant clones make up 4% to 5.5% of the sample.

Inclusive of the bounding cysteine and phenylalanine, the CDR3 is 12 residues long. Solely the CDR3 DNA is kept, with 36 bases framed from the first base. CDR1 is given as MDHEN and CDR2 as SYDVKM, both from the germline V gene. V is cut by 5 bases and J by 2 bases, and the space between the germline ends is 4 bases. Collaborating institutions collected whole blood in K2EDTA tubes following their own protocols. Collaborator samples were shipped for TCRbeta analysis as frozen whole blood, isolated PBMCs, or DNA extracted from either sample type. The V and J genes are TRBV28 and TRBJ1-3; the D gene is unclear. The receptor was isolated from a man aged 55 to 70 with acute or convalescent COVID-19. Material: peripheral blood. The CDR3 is CASSPPGNTIYF. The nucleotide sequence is TGTGCCAGCAGTCCTCCTGGAAACACCATATATTTT.